The table lists the clone carrying this T cell receptor beta chain with a few counts. The antigen is not known. The CDR3 runs to 13 residues. Germline lookup yields CDR1 MNHEY and CDR2 SMNVEV (reference sequence). V was cut by 5 bases and J by 3 bases, with 8 bases left in between. These data originate in a study of cytotoxic CD8 clonotypes in ibrutinib-treated CLL. General observations from the study: Among the clonotypes, public ones were uncommon and contracted or held stable on treatment. Measured clonality at baseline was greater than in age-matched healthy donors and tracked with circulating CD8+ T-cell counts.

Using immunoSEQ multiplex PCR, the repertoire was profiled, and TCRdb retains in-frame clones only, with some absent. The sample consists of fewer than 90,000 clones, 85% to 90% of them appearing once. The rearrangement links TRBV27 to TRBJ1-5; D not certain. This specimen was PBMCs, taken before ibrutinib treatment. The TCR sequence derives from a human donor with chronic lymphocytic leukemia. The DNA of the CDR3 is TGTGCCAGCAGTCCACGGAACAATCAGCCCCAGCATTTT. This gives the protein CASSPRNNQPQHF.